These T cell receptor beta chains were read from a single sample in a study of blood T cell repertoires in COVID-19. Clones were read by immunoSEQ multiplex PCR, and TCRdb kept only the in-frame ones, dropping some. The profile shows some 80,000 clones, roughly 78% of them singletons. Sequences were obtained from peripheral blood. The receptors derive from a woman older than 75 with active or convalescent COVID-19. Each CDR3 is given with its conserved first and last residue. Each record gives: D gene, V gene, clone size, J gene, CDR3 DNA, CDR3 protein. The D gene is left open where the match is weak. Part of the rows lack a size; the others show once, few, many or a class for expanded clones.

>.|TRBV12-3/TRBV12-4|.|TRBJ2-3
TGTGCCAGCAGTTTTCTCTCAGATACGCAGTATTTT
CASSFLSDTQYF
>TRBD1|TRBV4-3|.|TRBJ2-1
TGCGCCAGCAGCCACACCGGGACAGGGTTACCTCAGCAGTTCTTC
CASSHTGTGLPQQFF
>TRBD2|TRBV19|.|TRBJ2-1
TGTGCCAGTAGCATAGCGGGGGGGCCCTACAATGAGCAGTTCTTC
CASSIAGGPYNEQFF
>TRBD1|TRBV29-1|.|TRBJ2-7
TGCAGCGTTGAACTCCCCGGGACAGGGAAGTACGAGCAGTACTTC
CSVELPGTGKYEQYF
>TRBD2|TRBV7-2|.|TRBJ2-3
TGTGCCAGCAGCTGGATGGGGGGAGGGCGAGATACGCAGTATTTT
CASSWMGGGRDTQYF
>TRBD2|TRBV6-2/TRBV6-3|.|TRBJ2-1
TGTGCCAGCAGTAGAAGCGGGAGCTCCTACAATGAGCAGTTCTTC
CASSRSGSSYNEQFF
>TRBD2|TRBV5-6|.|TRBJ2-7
TGTGCCAGCAGCTTGAGACTAGCGGGGAACGAGCAGTACTTC
CASSLRLAGNEQYF
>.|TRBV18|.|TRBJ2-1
TGTGCCAGCTCGCCCCCCGGCAGGACCTACAATGAGCAGTTCTTC
CASSPPGRTYNEQFF
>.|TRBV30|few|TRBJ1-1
TGTGCCTGGAGGAAAAGGGGGAGAGGGATGAACACTGAAGCTTTCTTT
CAWRKRGRGMNTEAFF
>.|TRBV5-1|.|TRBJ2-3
TGCGCCAGCAGCTTAAGGTCCTATGGCGGGAACACAGATACGCAGTATTTT
CASSLRSYGGNTDTQYF
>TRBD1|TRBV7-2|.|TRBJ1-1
TGTGCCAGCAGCCCAGACAGGGGGGGCTACACTGAAGCTTTCTTT
CASSPDRGGYTEAFF
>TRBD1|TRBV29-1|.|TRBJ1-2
TGCAGCGTCCACAGGGGGAACTATGGCTACACCTTC
CSVHRGNYGYTF
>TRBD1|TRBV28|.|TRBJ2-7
TGTGCCAGCAGTTTATGGGGGACAGGGGGGATGTACGAGCAGTACTTC
CASSLWGTGGMYEQYF
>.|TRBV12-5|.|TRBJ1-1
TGTGCTAGTGGTCCGCCCCAAACAGTACCGGGGGAAGCTTTCTTT
CASGPPQTVPGEAFF
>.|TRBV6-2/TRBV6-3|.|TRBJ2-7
TGTGCCAGCAGTTACTCGCAACAGACCTGGGAGCAGTACTTC
CASSYSQQTWEQYF
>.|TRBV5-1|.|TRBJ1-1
TGCGCCAGCAGCTTGGGAACAGGGTACACTGAAGCTTTCTTT
CASSLGTGYTEAFF
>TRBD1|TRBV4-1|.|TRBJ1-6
TGCGCCAGCAGCCTACAGGGGCTACCCCTCCACTTT
CASSLQGLPLHF
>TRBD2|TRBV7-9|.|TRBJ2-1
TGTGCCAGCAGCTTCGGACTAGCCCGGGATCAGGAGCAGTTCTTC
CASSFGLARDQEQFF
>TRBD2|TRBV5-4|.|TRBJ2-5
TGTGCCAGCAGCTTGAAAACTAGCGGAAAAGAGACCCAGTACTTC
CASSLKTSGKETQYF
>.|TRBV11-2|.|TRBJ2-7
TGTGCCAGCAGCTCCGGGACTTCACCCGCCTACGAGCAGTACTTC
CASSSGTSPAYEQYF
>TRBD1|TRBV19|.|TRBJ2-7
TGTGCCAGTAGTTGGACAGGGGGCAGCGAGCAGTACTTC
CASSWTGGSEQYF
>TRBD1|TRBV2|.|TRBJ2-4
TGTGCCAGTCTCCGGGACAGGGCGGACATTCAGTACTTC
CASLRDRADIQYF
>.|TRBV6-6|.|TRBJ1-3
TGTGCCAGCAGAAGACAGGTGAACTCTGGAAACACCATATATTTT
CASRRQVNSGNTIYF
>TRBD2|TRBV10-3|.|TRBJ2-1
TGTGCCGCCAGAGCGGGAGACTACAATGAGCAGTTCTTC
CAARAGDYNEQFF
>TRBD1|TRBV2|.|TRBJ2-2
TGTGCCAGCAACCGGGACAGTTGGCCCGGGGAGCTGTTTTTT
CASNRDSWPGELFF
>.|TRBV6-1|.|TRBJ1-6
TGTGCCAGCAGTGAAGGATCATTCAGGGGATTTTCACCCCTCCACTTT
CASSEGSFRGFSPLHF
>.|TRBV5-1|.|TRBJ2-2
TGCGCCAGCAGCTTGGCCGTCGACTACACCGGGGAGCTGTTTTTT
CASSLAVDYTGELFF
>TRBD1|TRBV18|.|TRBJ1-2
TGTGCCAGCTCACCGGACAGGGAAAAACTCCGGTATGGCTACACCTTC
CASSPDREKLRYGYTF
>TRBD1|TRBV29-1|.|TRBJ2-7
TGCAGCGTTACCCCTGGGACAGGGGGCGCCTACGAGCAGTACTTC
CSVTPGTGGAYEQYF
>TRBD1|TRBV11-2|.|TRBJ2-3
TGTGCCAGCACCCTAGGGATGGGGACAGCCACCACAGATACGCAGTATTTT
CASTLGMGTATTDTQYF
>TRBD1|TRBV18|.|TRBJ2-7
TGTGCCAGCTCCTTGGGACAGTCTCTCGAGCAGTACTTC
CASSLGQSLEQYF
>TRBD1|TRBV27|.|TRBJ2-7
TGTGCCAGCAGTCCACGGACAGGGCCAAGCTACGAGCAGTACTTC
CASSPRTGPSYEQYF
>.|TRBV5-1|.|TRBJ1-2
TGCGCCAGCAGCGACGTTCCAGGGCCCTCCGAGGACACCTTC
CASSDVPGPSEDTF
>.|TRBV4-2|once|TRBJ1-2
TGTGCCAGCAGCACCAACACCTATGGCTACACCTTC
CASSTNTYGYTF
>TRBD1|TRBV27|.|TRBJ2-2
TGTGCCAGCAGTTTAGACAGGGCGAACACCGGGGAGCTGTTTTTT
CASSLDRANTGELFF
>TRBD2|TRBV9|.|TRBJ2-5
TGTGCCAGCAGCCCCCTTGCCGGGACTAGCGGGAGGAAGGAGACCCAGTACTTC
CASSPLAGTSGRKETQYF
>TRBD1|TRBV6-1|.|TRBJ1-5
TGTGCCAGCAGTGAAGCGGCAGGGGGCGACAGGAATCAGCCCCAGCATTTT
CASSEAAGGDRNQPQHF
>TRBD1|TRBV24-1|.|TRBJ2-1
TGTGCCACCAGTGATCTCCGGGACAGCAACAATGAGCAGTTCTTC
CATSDLRDSNNEQFF
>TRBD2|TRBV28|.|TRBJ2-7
TGTGCCAGCTGCGGACTAGCGGGAGAACCCCCCCCGTACGAGCAGTACTTC
CASCGLAGEPPPYEQYF
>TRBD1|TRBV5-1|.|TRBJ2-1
TGCGCCAGCAACTTGGGGGCCGGGACAGGGGGGAACAATGAGCAGTTCTTC
CASNLGAGTGGNNEQFF
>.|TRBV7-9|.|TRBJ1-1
TGTGCCAGCAGCTTGGGACACCGGAACACTGAAGCTTTCTTT
CASSLGHRNTEAFF
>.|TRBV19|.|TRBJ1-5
TGTGCCAGTATGCCGGGATATAGCAATCAGCCCCAGCATTTT
CASMPGYSNQPQHF
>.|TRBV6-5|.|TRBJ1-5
TGTGCCAGCAGCGATCCGGATCAGCCCCAGCATTTT
CASSDPDQPQHF
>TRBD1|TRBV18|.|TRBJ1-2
TGTGCCAGCTCACTAGGACAGGGGGCGTACGGCTACACCTTC
CASSLGQGAYGYTF
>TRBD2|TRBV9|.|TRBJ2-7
TGTGCCAGCAGCGGGGGGGGTAGCGGGGGAAAAGGCGAGCAGTACTTC
CASSGGGSGGKGEQYF
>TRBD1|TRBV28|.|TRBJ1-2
TGTGCCAGCAGTTTATGGACAGGGGGCGTATGGGGCTACACCTTC
CASSLWTGGVWGYTF
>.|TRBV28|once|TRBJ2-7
TGTGCCAGCAGTTCTAGATGGGAGCAGTACTTC
CASSSRWEQYF
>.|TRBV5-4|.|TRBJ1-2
TGTGCCAGCAGTCAACCAGGGGTATATGGCTACACCTTC
CASSQPGVYGYTF
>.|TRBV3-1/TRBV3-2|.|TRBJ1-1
TGTGCCAGCAGTCTAATCCCAGGCAAGCAGACTGAAGCTTTCTTT
CASSLIPGKQTEAFF
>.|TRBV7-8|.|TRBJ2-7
TGTGCCAGCAGCTTTTTCGCAGGGGAAGGATACGAGCAGTACTTC
CASSFFAGEGYEQYF
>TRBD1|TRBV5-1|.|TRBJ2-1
TGCGCCAGCAGCTCCGGGGACAGGGGGCTCCATGAGCAGTTCTTC
CASSSGDRGLHEQFF